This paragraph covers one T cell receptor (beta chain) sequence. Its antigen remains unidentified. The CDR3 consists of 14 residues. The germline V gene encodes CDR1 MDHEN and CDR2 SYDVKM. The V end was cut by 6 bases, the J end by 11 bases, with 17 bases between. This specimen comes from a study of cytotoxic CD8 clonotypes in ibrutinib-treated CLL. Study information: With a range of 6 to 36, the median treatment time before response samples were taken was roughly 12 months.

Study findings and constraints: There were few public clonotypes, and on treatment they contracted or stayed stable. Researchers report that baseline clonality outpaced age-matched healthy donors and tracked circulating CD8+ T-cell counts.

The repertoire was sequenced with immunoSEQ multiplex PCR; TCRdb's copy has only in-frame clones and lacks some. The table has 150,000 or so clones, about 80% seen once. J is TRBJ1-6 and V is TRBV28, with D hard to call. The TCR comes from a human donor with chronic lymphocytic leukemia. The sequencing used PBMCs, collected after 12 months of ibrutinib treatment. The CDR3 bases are TGTGCCAGCAGCCCACTCCCCCGTCTGGCACCCCTCCACTTT. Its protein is CASSPLPRLAPLHF. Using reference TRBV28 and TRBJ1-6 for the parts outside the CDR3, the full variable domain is DVKVTQSSRYLVKRTGEKVFLECVQDMDHENMFWYRQDPGLGLRLIYFSYDVKMKEKGDIPEGYSVSREKKERFSLILESASTNQTSMYLCASSPLPRLAPLHFGNGTRLTVT.